These 25 T cell receptor beta chains were all obtained from the same sample, sequenced in a study of blood T cells in healthy people across ages. PCR was performed a second time for roughly 7 to 12 cycles using a sample-barcoded 5' primer and a J-beta primer mix. TCRdb passed the 5' RACE reads through MiXCR, listing each CDR3 protein once. The table includes over a million distinct CDR3 sequences, 40% to 45% detected once. Sequences were obtained from blood. These receptors were obtained from a woman aged 55-75 years in good health.

This sequence joins TRBV1 and TRBJ2-7; the table calls TRBD1, which could not be checked here. TRBV1 is deemed a pseudogene. CDR3 length: 17 amino acids. The CDR3 DNA is TGCACCAGCAGCCTCGCACCCGACAGGGAAACGTTCGGCGAGCAGTACTTC. This translates into CTSSLAPDRETFGEQYF.

This CDR3 is CASRRAGEGYEQYF. The DNA for the CDR3 is TGTGCCAGCAGAAGAGCGGGAGAGGGATACGAGCAGTACTTC. The rearrangement joins TRBV6-5 to TRBJ2-7, with 8 bases identical to TRBD2. This CDR3 contains 14 residues. After removal of 6 bases from V and 4 bases from J, the junction contained 8 bases not matched to a gene. CDR1 MNHEY and CDR2 SVGAGI come from the germline V gene.

This rearrangement joins TRBV7-3 to TRBJ2-1; D might be TRBD1 (8 bases). Deletions cut 4 bases from V and 5 bases from J, with 15 bases between. CDR1 and CDR2 (germline): SGHTA, FQGTGA. The CDR3 totals 15 residues. In DNA form, the CDR3 reads TGTGCCAGCAGCTCGGACAGGGCGGGGGACAATGAGCAGTTCTTC. Its translation: CASSSDRAGDNEQFF.

The chain employs TRBV5-1 and TRBJ2-1; a weak D match, TRBD1 (6 bases). Germline values: CDR1 SGHRS, CDR2 YFSETQ. This CDR3 contains 17 residues. V was cut by 7 bases and J by 9 bases, with 29 bases left in between. This chain's CDR3 is CASLPGAWGSDMGEQFF. DNA for the CDR3: TGCGCCAGCCTCCCAGGGGCTTGGGGGTCAGATATGGGTGAGCAGTTCTTC.

The V and J genes are TRBV30 and TRBJ2-1; possibly TRBD1 for D (6 bases). Germline CDR1 and CDR2: GTSNPN and SVGIG (reference sequence). The CDR3 runs 12 residues. The ends were cut back, 6 bases at V and 6 bases at J, with 12 bases in the middle. CDR3 bases: TGTGCCTGTTTACACAGGGTCAATGAGCAGTTCTTC. Amino acids: CACLHRVNEQFF.

The gene calls are TRBV20-1 and TRBJ2-3, with D possibly matching TRBD1 (6 bases). V dropped 5 bases and J dropped 5 bases, with 20 bases sitting between them. The germline V gene has CDR1 DFQATT and CDR2 SNEGSKA (reference sequence). The CDR3 loop spans 15 amino acids. CDR3 sequence (DNA): TGCAGTGCTCCCCTCCGGTTGGGGGCAGGAGATACGCAGTATTTT. The encoded protein is CSAPLRLGAGDTQYF.

To note about this clonotype: Compared with germline, one end of the junction differs, possibly owing to a read error. V gene TRBV12-3 or TRBV12-4 combines with J gene TRBJ1-2; 8 bases are shared with TRBD1. The CDR3 spans 13 residues. The CDR3 DNA reads as TGTGCCAGCAGTGCTCCGGGACAGGTCGGCTTCACCTTC. Protein product: CASSAPGQVGFTF.

This clonotype has a handful of counts. DNA for the CDR3: TGCAGTGTGATAAGTAGTGTCAAAAACATTCAGTACTTC. Protein sequence: CSVISSVKNIQYF. The chain has TRBV20-1 and TRBJ2-7; D not resolved. The tail of the sequence fits TRBJ2-4 better, so the J call may be wrong. The CDR3 is 13 amino acids. The germline gives CDR1 DFQATT, CDR2 SNEGSKA (reference sequence).

The chain is built from TRBV30 and TRBJ2-5, with D perhaps TRBD2 (5 bases). This CDR3 has 13 amino acids. Trimming removed 8 bases from V and 2 bases from J, with 15 bases in between. CDR1 and CDR2 from the germline V gene are GTSNPN and SVGIG (reference sequence). The CDR3 is CAHDTEGQETQYF. DNA for the CDR3: TGTGCCCACGATACAGAGGGTCAAGAGACCCAGTACTTC.

The chain recombines TRBV27 with TRBJ2-7; tentatively, D is TRBD1 or TRBD2 (5 bases each). Per the germline V gene, CDR1 is MNHEY and CDR2 is SMNVEV (reference sequence). V was pared by 8 bases and J by 2 bases, with 13 bases between. The CDR3 is 13 amino acids. As DNA, the CDR3 is TGTGCCAGCCGTGTGAGAGGGGCCTACGAGCAGTACTTC. As protein: CASRVRGAYEQYF.

The J gene is TRBJ2-7, the V gene TRBV29-1; the D gene is possibly TRBD1 (5 bases). This CDR3 is built from 14 residues. The germline gives CDR1 SQVTM, CDR2 ANQGSEA. V was cut by 4 bases and J by 4 bases, with 17 bases left in between. The CDR3 loop reads CSVGSNRKPYEQYF. CDR3 DNA sequence: TGCAGCGTTGGTTCCAACAGGAAGCCTTACGAGCAGTACTTC.

This clonotype has just one count. The chain uses TRBV4-2 and TRBJ1-4, with D possibly TRBD1 on 5 matching bases. The length of the CDR3 is 16 residues. Germline lookup yields CDR1 LGHNA and CDR2 YNFKEQ. Trimming pared 4 bases from V and 5 bases from J, leaving 17 bases between. The CDR3 bases are TGTGCCAGCAGCCCCGACCCGGGACGCCAGAATGAAAAACTGTTTTTT. Protein: CASSPDPGRQNEKLFF.

This clonotype was picked up many times. The chain uses TRBV5-1 and TRBJ2-1, with TRBD2 as a possible D gene (5 bases). Per germline, CDR1 SGHRS and CDR2 YFSETQ. The V and J ends lost 4 bases and 3 bases respectively, with 14 bases between them. The CDR3 totals 15 residues. The CDR3 DNA sequence: TGCGCCAGCAGCGAGGAGGACTGGCGCTACAATGAGCAGTTCTTC. Translating it yields CASSEEDWRYNEQFF.

The rearrangement uses TRBV6-1 and TRBJ2-3; possible D gene TRBD1, 6 bases. The CDR3 covers 16 residues. CDR1 and CDR2 (germline): MNHNS, SASEGT. The V end lost 0 bases, the J end lost 4 bases, and 14 bases lay between the germline ends. CDR3 sequence: CASSEAPGHPPDTQYF. The CDR3 region has the DNA TGTGCCAGCAGTGAAGCCCCGGGACACCCGCCAGATACGCAGTATTTT.

The V and J genes are TRBV20-1 and TRBJ2-4, with D hard to call. CDR3 size: 13 residues. Trimming stripped 6 bases from V and 8 bases from J, with 17 bases between. The germline CDR1 and CDR2 sequences are DFQATT and SNEGSKA (reference sequence). The CDR3 DNA sequence: TGCAGTGCCGTAAGGGCCCGGTCGGACATTCAGTACTTC. This sequence encodes CSAVRARSDIQYF.

The V and J genes are TRBV20-1 and TRBJ2-2, with D uncertain. Germline V gives CDR1 DFQATT, CDR2 SNEGSKA (reference sequence). Deletions cut 3 bases from V and 6 bases from J, with 11 bases between. CDR3 length equals 13 residues. CDR3 DNA: TGCAGTGCTAGCTCGAGTATGGCCGGGGAGCTGTTTTTT. Protein product: CSASSSMAGELFF.

This clonotype was detected only a few times. The chain combines TRBV5-1 with TRBJ2-5; D may be TRBD2 (5 bases). The CDR3 is 13 amino acids. V lost 1 base and J lost 3, with 7 bases in between. Germline-derived CDR1 and CDR2 are SGHRS and YFSETQ. CDR3 in DNA: TGCGCCAGCAGCTTGCCGGGAAAAGAGACCCAGTACTTC. Translation gives CASSLPGKETQYF.

The chain links TRBV5-6 to TRBJ1-5; a weak D match, TRBD1 (5 bases). V was pared by 5 bases and J by 0 bases, with 12 bases between. Germline V gene lookup returns CDR1 SGHDT and CDR2 YYEEEE. This CDR3 comprises 15 residues. CDR3 amino acids: CASSIRANSNQPQHF. CDR3 coding DNA: TGTGCCAGCAGTATCAGGGCGAATAGCAATCAGCCCCAGCATTTT.

This clonotype has more than one count but fewer than ten. In nucleotides, the CDR3 is TGTGCCAGCAGTGACCTGGGACGCAACGAGCAGTACTTC. Its protein product is CASSDLGRNEQYF. This chain connects TRBV25-1 to TRBJ2-7; either TRBD1 or TRBD2 may fit D (5 bases each). Germline lookup yields CDR1 MGHDK and CDR2 SYGVNS. V was cut by 3 bases and J by 5 bases, with 11 bases left in between. This CDR3 comprises 13 residues.

This clonotype was observed many times. V usage is TRBV5-1 and J usage is TRBJ2-7; D is perhaps TRBD1 (6 bases). Germline V gene sequence: CDR1 SGHRS, CDR2 YFSETQ. CDR3 size: 17 residues. Between the trimmed V and J ends, which lost 2 bases and 0 bases, there was a span of 18 bases. The CDR3 DNA reads as TGCGCCAGCAGCTTTGACCTCGACACAGGGCACTCCTACGAGCAGTACTTC. Its translation: CASSFDLDTGHSYEQYF.

This clonotype was detected a few times. This chain uses TRBV28 with TRBJ2-3; 13 bases align to TRBD2. V trimming: 8 bases; J trimming: 3 bases; junction bases outside the gene matches: 17. The germline gives CDR1 MDHEN, CDR2 SYDVKM. This CDR3 spans 19 amino acids. The CDR3 DNA reads TGTGCCAGCCGATCCGGGACTAGCGGGACTCACCCGGGGACAGATACGCAGTATTTT. It yields the protein CASRSGTSGTHPGTDTQYF. The entire variable domain, with the rest obtained from reference TRBV28 and TRBJ2-3, is as follows: DVKVTQSSRYLVKRTGEKVFLECVQDMDHENMFWYRQDPGLGLRLIYFSYDVKMKEKGDIPEGYSVSREKKERFSLILESASTNQTSMYLCASRSGTSGTHPGTDTQYFGPGTRLTVL.

The V call is TRBV4-1, the J call TRBJ2-7, with no clear D. This CDR3 has 15 residues. CDR1 is MGHRA and CDR2 is YSYEKL in the germline V gene. V dropped 1 base and J dropped 2 bases, with 12 bases sitting between them. The CDR3 coding sequence is TGCGCCAGCAGCCAAGGTGGCCAGGTGACCTACGAGCAGTACTTC. Its translation is CASSQGGQVTYEQYF.

The rearrangement uses TRBV4-2 and TRBJ2-7; D is uncertain. The V gene's germline CDR1 is LGHNA and CDR2 YNFKEQ. With 0 bases removed from V and 1 base from J, the gap between germline ends came to 10 bases. The CDR3 has 15 amino acids. CDR3 region: CASSQELGDSYEQYF. The CDR3 DNA reads TGTGCCAGCAGCCAAGAGTTGGGTGATTCCTACGAGCAGTACTTC.

In its sample, this clonotype was seen a few times. The genes are TRBV18 and TRBJ2-7, with D perhaps matching TRBD1 (5 bases). This CDR3 spans 15 amino acids. V shed 1 base and J shed 5 bases, with 15 bases lying between them. The germline V gene has CDR1 KGHSH and CDR2 LQKENI. The CDR3 DNA is TGTGCCAGCTCACCACGGGCAGGGCAGGGCGACGAGCAGTACTTC. Translating gives CASSPRAGQGDEQYF.

This chain connects TRBV7-9 to TRBJ1-2; possibly TRBD1 for D (5 bases). The CDR3 has 16 amino acids. CDR1 and CDR2 from the germline V gene are SEHNR and FQNEAQ (reference sequence). V lost 0 bases and J 8 bases, leaving 19 bases between the germline ends. DNA for the CDR3: TGTGCCAGCAGCTTAGCGCTGGGGCAGGGTACCAGCGGCTACACCTTC. Translated: CASSLALGQGTSGYTF.